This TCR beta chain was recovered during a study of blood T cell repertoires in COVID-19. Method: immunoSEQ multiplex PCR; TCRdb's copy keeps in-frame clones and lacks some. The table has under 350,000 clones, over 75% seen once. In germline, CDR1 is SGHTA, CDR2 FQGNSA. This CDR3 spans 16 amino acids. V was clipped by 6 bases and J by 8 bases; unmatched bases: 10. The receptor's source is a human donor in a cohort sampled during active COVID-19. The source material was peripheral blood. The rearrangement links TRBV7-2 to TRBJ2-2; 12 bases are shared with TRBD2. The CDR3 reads CASSPGLAGSWGELFF. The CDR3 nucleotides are TGTGCCAGCAGTCCCGGACTAGCGGGATCCTGGGGGGAGCTGTTTTTT.